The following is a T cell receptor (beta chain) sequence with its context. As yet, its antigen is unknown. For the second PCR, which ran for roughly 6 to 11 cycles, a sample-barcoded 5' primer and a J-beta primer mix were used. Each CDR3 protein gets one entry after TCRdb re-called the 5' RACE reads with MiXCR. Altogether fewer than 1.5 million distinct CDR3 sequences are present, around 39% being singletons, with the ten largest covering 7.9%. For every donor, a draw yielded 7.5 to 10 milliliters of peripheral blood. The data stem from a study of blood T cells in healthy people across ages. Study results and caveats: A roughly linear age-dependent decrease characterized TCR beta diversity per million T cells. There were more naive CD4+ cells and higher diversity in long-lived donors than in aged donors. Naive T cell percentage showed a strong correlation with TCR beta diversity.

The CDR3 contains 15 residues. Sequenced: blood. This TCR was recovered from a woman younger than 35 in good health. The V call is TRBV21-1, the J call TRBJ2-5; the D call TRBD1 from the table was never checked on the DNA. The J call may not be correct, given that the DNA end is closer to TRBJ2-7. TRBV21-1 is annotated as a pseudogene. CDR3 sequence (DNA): TGTGCCAGCAGGACACAGGGGGCCTCGGCACACGAGCAGTACTTC. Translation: CASRTQGASAHEQYF.